This entry describes one TCR beta chain. Its antigen remains unidentified. The entry originates in a study of T cell repertoires in cytomegalovirus infection. Study in general: The public TCR beta signatures pointed to both CMV infection and matching HLA type.

Findings and caveats of the study: Carriers of CMV plus the relevant HLA were identified by cumulative public TCR beta family frequency. CMV-specific HLA-C-restricted TCR beta clonotypes dominated the ex vivo response.

CDR1 is MGHDK, CDR2 SYGVNS, per germline. Trimming took 6 bases from V and 4 from J; bases not matched to a gene: 9. This CDR3 has 15 residues. TCRdb reprocessed the reads with MiXCR, giving one entry per CDR3 protein. The sample includes nearly 70,000 distinct CDR3 sequences, approximately 24% of them seen just once. The V and J genes are TRBV25-1 and TRBJ1-2; 9 nucleotides line up with TRBD1. Sequences were obtained from PBMCs, sequenced either directly or after in vitro stimulation (not recorded which). This sequence originates from a human donor in good health (CMV status not recorded). Some clones in this sample may be carry-over from other donors' samples. The CDR3: CASSEAGTGSYGYTF. CDR3 DNA: TGTGCCAGCAGCGAAGCCGGGACAGGGTCCTATGGCTACACCTTC.